These 9 T cell receptor beta chains were sequenced from one sample in a study of liver allograft versus peripheral blood T cells. Study background: Repertoires from peripheral blood of liver transplant recipients were compared with those inside their transplanted livers.

From the reads, TCRdb called clonotypes with MiXCR, one entry per CDR3 protein. The sample contains roughly 9,000 distinct CDR3 sequences, approximately 15% of which appear only once. The source is a human patient who had a liver transplant. Part of the T cell pool may stem from the graft donor.

The chain employs TRBV20-1 and TRBJ1-2; D unclear. The CDR3 totals 13 residues. Trimming took 0 bases from V and 8 from J, leaving 13 bases between them. Germline CDR1 and CDR2: DFQATT and SNEGSKA (reference sequence). The CDR3 spells CSARDPPGKGYTF. The CDR3 DNA reads as TGCAGTGCTAGAGATCCCCCGGGGAAGGGCTACACCTTC.

By share of the sample, this clonotype is medium-sized. The chain is built from TRBV18 and TRBJ1-3, with 12 positions matching TRBD1. The CDR3 has 17 residues. J was trimmed by 5 bases and V by 3 bases; bases with no gene match: 8. The germline gives CDR1 KGHSH, CDR2 LQKENI. This CDR3 reads CASSPTAGQGARNTIYF. CDR3 in DNA: TGTGCCAGCTCACCCACCGCGGGACAGGGGGCTAGAAACACCATATATTTT. The whole variable domain, filled in from reference TRBV18 and TRBJ1-3, reads NAGVMQNPRHLVRRRGQEARLRCSPMKGHSHVYWYRQLPEEGLKFMVYLQKENIIDESGMPKERFSAEFPKEGPSILRIQQVVRGDSAAYFCASSPTAGQGARNTIYFGEGSWLTVV.

This clonotype was counted between two and nine times. The CDR3, as DNA: TGCAGTGCTAGGGTTAGGCCTTATGGCTACACCTTC. This codes for CSARVRPYGYTF. The chain combines TRBV20-1 with TRBJ1-2, with D hard to call. CDR3 length: 12 amino acids. Germline-derived CDR1 and CDR2 are DFQATT and SNEGSKA (reference sequence). V lost 3 bases and J 5 bases, leaving 10 bases between the germline ends.

This clonotype was observed many times. This sequence joins TRBV14 and TRBJ2-1, with a weak D call TRBD2 (6 bases). There are 14 residues in the CDR3. Germline V gene lookup returns CDR1 SGHDN and CDR2 FVKESK. Deletions cut 6 bases from V and 4 bases from J, with 13 bases between. This CDR3 is CASSFYGTYNEQFF. CDR3 sequence (DNA): TGTGCCAGCAGTTTTTACGGGACTTACAATGAGCAGTTCTTC.

The V and J genes are TRBV12-3 or TRBV12-4 and TRBJ1-1, with a weak D call TRBD1 (6 bases). The CDR3 consists of 12 residues. The V end lost 3 bases, the J end lost 11 bases, and 13 bases lay between the germline ends. The CDR3 loop reads CASSLRRGPAFF. The CDR3 bases are TGTGCCAGCAGTTTGAGGCGGGGGCCGGCTTTCTTT.

At least ten counts were recorded for this clonotype. The CDR3 nucleotides read TGTGCCAGCAGCTTAGATCAATGGAACACTGAAGCTTTCTTT. As protein: CASSLDQWNTEAFF. The chain carries TRBV7-9 and TRBJ1-1; D remains ambiguous. The germline gives CDR1 SEHNR, CDR2 FQNEAQ (reference sequence). The CDR3 has 14 residues. Deletions cut 1 base from V and 1 base from J, with 7 bases between.

With respect to this clonotype: This may arise from a read error, as a much more abundant clone is one base away. The chain combines TRBV28 with TRBJ1-5, with D hard to call. There are 12 residues in the CDR3. The V gene lost 11 bases and the J gene lost 0 bases, with 8 bases spanning the gap. The V gene's germline CDR1 is MDHEN and CDR2 SYDVKM. The CDR3 reads CADEGSNQPQHF. The CDR3 DNA follows: TGTGCCGATGAAGGTAGCAATCAGCCCCAGCATTTT.

This clonotype qualifies as medium-sized. The chain couples TRBV27 to TRBJ2-7; 7 bases match TRBD2. This CDR3 contains 14 residues. Per the germline V gene, CDR1 is MNHEY and CDR2 is SMNVEV (reference sequence). V lost 1 base, J lost 7 bases, and 7 bases stayed unmatched. The CDR3 DNA sequence: TGTGCCAGCAGTTTATGGGGCGGGGGAGAGGAGCAGTACTTC. Encoded protein: CASSLWGGGEEQYF.

This clonotype was seen a handful of times. Here the CDR3 DNA reads TGTGCCACCAGCAGAGCTCTCCCGGGACTAGCGGTGGATACGCAGTATTTT. Translation gives CATSRALPGLAVDTQYF. The rearrangement uses TRBV15 and TRBJ2-3, with 11 bases fitting TRBD2. From germline, CDR1 is LNHNV and CDR2 YYDKDF (reference sequence). Trimming cost V 1 base and J 6 bases; bases outside gene matches: 9. The CDR3 totals 17 residues.